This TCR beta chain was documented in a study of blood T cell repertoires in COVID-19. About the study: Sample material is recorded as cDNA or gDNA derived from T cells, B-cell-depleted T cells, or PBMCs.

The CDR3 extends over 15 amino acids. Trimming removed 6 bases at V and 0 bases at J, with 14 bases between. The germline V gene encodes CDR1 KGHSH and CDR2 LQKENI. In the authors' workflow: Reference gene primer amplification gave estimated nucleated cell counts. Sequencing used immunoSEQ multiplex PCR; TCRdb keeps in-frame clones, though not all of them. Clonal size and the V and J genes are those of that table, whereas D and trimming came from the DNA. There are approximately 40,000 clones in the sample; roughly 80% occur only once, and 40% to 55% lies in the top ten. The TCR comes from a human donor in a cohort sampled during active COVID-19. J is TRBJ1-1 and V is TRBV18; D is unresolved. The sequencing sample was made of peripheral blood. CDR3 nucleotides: TGTGCCAGCTCCCCTCTCCGAGCGGTGAACACTGAAGCTTTCTTT. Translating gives CASSPLRAVNTEAFF.